This T cell receptor beta chain was identified in a study of shared clonotypes between healthy human individuals. TCRdb's table, derived via immunoSEQ multiplex PCR, lists solely in-frame clones and lacks some. The sample includes roughly 500,000 clones, roughly 77% of them seen just once. The CDR3 runs to 13 residues. Germline V CDR1 and CDR2: KGHSH, LQKENI. Between the trimmed V and J ends, which lost 2 bases and 3 bases, there was a span of 7 bases. This receptor was identified in a woman aged 35 to 49 in good health. Some clones in this sample may be carry-over from other donors' samples. This chain uses TRBV18 with TRBJ1-1; a possible D gene is TRBD1 (6 bases). What was sequenced was PBMCs. Here the CDR3 reads CASSPNRDTEAFF. The CDR3 coding sequence is TGTGCCAGCTCACCAAACAGGGACACTGAAGCTTTCTTT.